This T cell receptor (beta chain) originates from a study of blood T cell repertoires in COVID-19. Study summary: From the United States, Italy and Spain came samples of acute and convalescent COVID-19.

V gave up 5 bases and J gave up 10 bases; unmatched junction bases: 7. The CDR3 contains 11 residues. Germline V gene data show CDR1 as DFQATT and CDR2 as SNEGSKA (reference sequence). Original processing methods: Estimation of nucleated cell counts relied on the amplification of reference gene primers. Data came from immunoSEQ multiplex PCR; TCRdb stores just in-frame clones and leaves some out. The V and J calls and clone size come from that table; D and trimming were worked out from the DNA. There are 300,000 to 500,000 clones in the sample; 70% to 90% occur only once, and roughly 2% lies in the top ten.

The sequencing input was PBMCs or T cells enriched from blood (not recorded which). The chain couples TRBV20-1 to TRBJ1-1, with 7 bases lining up with TRBD1. The TCR was taken from a woman between 40 and 50 years old with acute COVID-19. The CDR3 spells CSAGTETGAFF. As DNA, the CDR3 is TGCAGTGCTGGGACAGAAACGGGAGCTTTCTTT.